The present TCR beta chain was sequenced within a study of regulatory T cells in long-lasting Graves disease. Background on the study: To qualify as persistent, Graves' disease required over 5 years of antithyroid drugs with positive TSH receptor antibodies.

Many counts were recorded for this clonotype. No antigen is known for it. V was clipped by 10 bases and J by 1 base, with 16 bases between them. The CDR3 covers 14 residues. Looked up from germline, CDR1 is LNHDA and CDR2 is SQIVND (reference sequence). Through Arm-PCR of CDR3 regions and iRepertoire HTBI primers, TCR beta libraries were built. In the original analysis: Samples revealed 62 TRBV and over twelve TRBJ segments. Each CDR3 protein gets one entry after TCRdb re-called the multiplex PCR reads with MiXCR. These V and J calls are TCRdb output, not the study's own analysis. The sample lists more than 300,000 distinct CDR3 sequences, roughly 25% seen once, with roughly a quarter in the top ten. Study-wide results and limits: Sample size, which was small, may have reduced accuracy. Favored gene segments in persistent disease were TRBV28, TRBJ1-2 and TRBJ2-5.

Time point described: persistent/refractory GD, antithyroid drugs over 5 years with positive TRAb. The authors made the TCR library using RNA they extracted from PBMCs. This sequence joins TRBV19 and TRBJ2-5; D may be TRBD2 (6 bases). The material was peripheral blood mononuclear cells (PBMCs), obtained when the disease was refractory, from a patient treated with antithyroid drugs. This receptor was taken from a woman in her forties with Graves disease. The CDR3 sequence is CATRIGGSQETQYF. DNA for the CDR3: TGTGCCACACGTATTGGAGGGTCCCAAGAGACCCAGTACTTC. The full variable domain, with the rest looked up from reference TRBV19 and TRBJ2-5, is DGGITQSPKYLFRKEGQNVTLSCEQNLNHDAMYWYRQDPGQGLRLIYYSQIVNDFQKGDIAEGYSVSREKKESFPLTVTSAQKNPTAFYLCATRIGGSQETQYFGPGTRLLVL.